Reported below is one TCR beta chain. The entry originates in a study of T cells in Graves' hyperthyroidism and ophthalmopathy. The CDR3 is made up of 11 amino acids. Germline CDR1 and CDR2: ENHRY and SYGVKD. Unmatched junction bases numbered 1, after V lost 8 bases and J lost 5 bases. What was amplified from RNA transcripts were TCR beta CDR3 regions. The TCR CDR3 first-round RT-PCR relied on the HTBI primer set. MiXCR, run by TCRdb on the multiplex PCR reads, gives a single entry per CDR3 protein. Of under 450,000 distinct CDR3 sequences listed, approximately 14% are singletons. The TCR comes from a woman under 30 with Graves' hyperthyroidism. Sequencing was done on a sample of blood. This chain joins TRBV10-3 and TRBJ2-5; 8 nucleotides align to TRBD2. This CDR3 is CAIRGGETQYF. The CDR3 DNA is TGTGCCATCCGGGGGGGGGAGACCCAGTACTTC.